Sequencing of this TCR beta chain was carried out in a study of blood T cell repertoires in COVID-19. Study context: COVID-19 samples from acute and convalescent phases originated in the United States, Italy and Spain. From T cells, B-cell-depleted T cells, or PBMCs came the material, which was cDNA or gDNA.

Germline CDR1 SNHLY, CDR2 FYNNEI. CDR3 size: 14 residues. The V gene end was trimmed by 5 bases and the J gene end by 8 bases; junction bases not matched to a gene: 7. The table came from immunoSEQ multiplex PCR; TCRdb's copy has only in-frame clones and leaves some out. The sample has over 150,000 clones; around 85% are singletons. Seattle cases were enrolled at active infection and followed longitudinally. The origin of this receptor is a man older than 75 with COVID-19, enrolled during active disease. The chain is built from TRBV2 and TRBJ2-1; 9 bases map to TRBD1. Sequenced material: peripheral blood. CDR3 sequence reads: CASSPGTGSDEQFF. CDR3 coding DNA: TGTGCCAGCAGTCCTGGGACAGGGTCCGATGAGCAGTTCTTC.